Following are 15 T cell receptor beta chains from one sample sequenced in a study of beta chain features in type 1 diabetes. As every portion of the isolated RNA was reverse transcribed, the sequencing read expressed TCRB transcripts. Assay: immunoSEQ multiplex PCR; the TCRdb copy retains only in-frame clones and omits some. The sample lists 150,000 or so clones, approximately 52% occurring once. Sequences were obtained from Tregs from blood. These receptors originate from a man in his late teens or twenties in good health.

The V gene is TRBV5-1, the J gene TRBJ2-6; D is ambiguous. The CDR3 is 15 residues long. The germline V and J ends were trimmed by 0 bases and 2 bases, with 6 bases remaining between them. Germline CDR1 is SGHRS and CDR2 is YFSETQ. The CDR3 DNA reads as TGCGCCAGCAGCTTGGTTACGGCTGGGGCCAACGTCCTGACTTTC. As protein: CASSLVTAGANVLTF.

The chain carries TRBV7-2 and TRBJ2-3; TRBD1 is a possible D gene (6 bases). Germline V lookup: CDR1 SGHTA, CDR2 FQGNSA. The germline V and J ends were trimmed by 5 bases and 5 bases, with 17 bases remaining between them. This CDR3 is built from 15 residues. CDR3 sequence (DNA): TGTGCCAGCAGCCCCGGGACACACCACGGAGATACGCAGTATTTT. It codes for CASSPGTHHGDTQYF.

This clone has more than one count but fewer than ten. The same CDR3 also results from other DNA sequences found in this sample. This chain connects TRBV7-3 to TRBJ2-6, with D possibly TRBD1 on 5 matching bases. The CDR3 loop spans 15 amino acids. Germline CDR1 and CDR2: SGHTA and FQGTGA. V lost 5 bases and J 2 bases, leaving 10 bases between the germline ends. CDR3 nucleotides: TGTGCCAGCAGCCTCACAGGAGCTGGGGCCAACGTCCTGACTTTC. Amino acids: CASSLTGAGANVLTF.

CDR3 sequence reads: CASRGTGGVGNQPQHF. The CDR3 region has the DNA TGTGCCAGTAGGGGTACGGGGGGCGTCGGCAATCAGCCCCAGCATTTT. The rearrangement uses TRBV19 and TRBJ1-5; weak D call: TRBD1 (6 bases). Per germline, CDR1 LNHDA and CDR2 SQIVND (reference sequence). The CDR3 spans 16 residues. V lost 6 bases and J 2 bases, leaving 17 bases between the germline ends.

V is TRBV7-6 and J is TRBJ2-5, with 9 bases fitting TRBD1. This CDR3 contains 14 residues. The germline CDR1 and CDR2 sequences are SGHVS and FNYEAQ. The ends lost 1 base at V and 7 bases at J; junction bases unmatched: 4. The CDR3 here is CASSLGTGGGTQYF. The CDR3 region has the DNA TGTGCCAGCAGCTTAGGCACAGGGGGCGGGACCCAGTACTTC. The entire variable domain, with the rest obtained from reference TRBV7-6 and TRBJ2-5, is as follows: GAGVSQSPRYKVTKRGQDVALRCDPISGHVSLYWYRQALGQGPEFLTYFNYEAQQDKSGLPNDRFSAERPEGSISTLTIQRTEQRDSAMYRCASSLGTGGGTQYFGPGTRLLVL.

This clone was seen more than once but under ten times. This chain joins TRBV7-2 and TRBJ2-7, with 9 nucleotides matching TRBD2. The V gene's germline CDR1 is SGHTA and CDR2 FQGNSA. V lost 5 bases, J lost 2 bases, and 13 bases stayed unmatched. This CDR3 is built from 17 residues. The CDR3 nucleotides are TGTGCCAGCAGCCCCCAGCTAGCGGGGTTCCTTACCTACGAGCAGTACTTC. This codes for CASSPQLAGFLTYEQYF.

The chain joins TRBV10-3 to TRBJ2-4, with 12 bases identical to TRBD2. The germline gives CDR1 ENHRY, CDR2 SYGVKD. After removal of 6 bases from V and 9 bases from J, the junction contained 12 bases not matched to a gene. The CDR3 consists of 16 residues. The CDR3 DNA sequence: TGTGCCATCAGAGCTAGCGGGAGGGGAAGCGCCGGCATTCAGTACTTC. Its translation is CAIRASGRGSAGIQYF.

The chain's CDR3 is CAWSFGTGEKLFF. CDR3 nucleotides: TGTGCCTGGAGTTTCGGGACTGGGGAAAAACTGTTTTTT. The V and J genes are TRBV30 and TRBJ1-4, with a possible D match to TRBD1 (5 bases). V was clipped by 2 bases and J by 8 bases, with 12 bases between them. This CDR3 has 13 amino acids. CDR1 GTSNPN and CDR2 SVGIG come from the germline V gene (reference sequence).

The rearrangement links TRBV6-6 to TRBJ2-7, with a weak D call TRBD1 (6 bases). Looked up from germline, CDR1 is MNHNY and CDR2 is SVGAGI (reference sequence). V was shortened by 4 bases and J by 6 bases, with 13 bases between the two germline ends. The CDR3 is made up of 13 amino acids. The CDR3 protein is CASSSPWGLEQYF. As DNA, the CDR3 is TGTGCCAGCAGTTCGCCGTGGGGGCTCGAGCAGTACTTC.

This clone was counted only a few times. The chain joins TRBV11-3 to TRBJ2-1, with TRBD2 matching 11 bases. This CDR3 is 15 amino acids long. Germline-derived CDR1 and CDR2 are SGHNT and YENEEA. Unmatched junction bases numbered 7, after V lost 5 bases and J lost 7 bases. This CDR3 is CASSLRLAGLNEQFF. The DNA for the CDR3 is TGTGCCAGCAGCCTAAGACTAGCGGGATTGAATGAGCAGTTCTTC.

The rearrangement joins TRBV9 to TRBJ2-3, with 7 bases lining up with TRBD2. CDR3 length: 16 residues. The J segment lost 0 bases and the V segment lost 4 bases, leaving 8 bases of the junction unmatched. Germline assignment: CDR1 SGDLS and CDR2 YYNGEE. The CDR3: CASSPRGGGSTDTQYF. CDR3 DNA: TGTGCCAGCAGCCCCCGTGGGGGGGGTAGCACAGATACGCAGTATTTT.

This chain uses TRBV7-3 with TRBJ2-5; 11 positions match TRBD2. The CDR3 contains 14 residues. The V segment lost 2 bases and the J segment 4 bases; nucleotides outside the gene matches: 0. In germline, CDR1 is SGHTA, CDR2 FQGTGA. The CDR3, as DNA: TGTGCCAGCAGCTTAGGACTAGCGGGAGAGACCCAGTACTTC. Translated, it gives CASSLGLAGETQYF.

The table lists this clone with a count of one. This chain links TRBV5-1 with TRBJ2-1; 12 bases match TRBD2. Per the germline V gene, CDR1 is SGHRS and CDR2 is YFSETQ. V lost 4 bases, J lost 6 bases, and 5 bases stayed unmatched. The CDR3 consists of 15 residues. CDR3 nucleotides: TGCGCCAGCAGCACCTCTAGCGGGAGGGCCAATGAGCAGTTCTTC. It codes for CASSTSSGRANEQFF. Supplemented by reference TRBV5-1 and TRBJ2-1, the full variable domain reads KAGVTQTPRYLIKTRGQQVTLSCSPISGHRSVSWYQQTPGQGLQFLFEYFSETQRNKGNFPGRFSGRQFSNSRSEMNVSTLELGDSALYLCASSTSSGRANEQFFGPGTRLTVL.

V usage is TRBV4-3 and J usage is TRBJ1-2; possibly TRBD1 for D (6 bases). The CDR3 is made up of 17 amino acids. Germline CDR1 and CDR2: LGHNA and YSLEER. The V end was cut by 1 base, the J end by 7 bases, with 22 bases between. CDR3 coding DNA: TGCGCCAGCAGCCAAGTACCGACCCTAGGGGGGGAGCTTGGCTACACCTTC. This gives the protein CASSQVPTLGGELGYTF.

This clone has just a few counts. This chain connects TRBV7-2 to TRBJ1-5; TRBD1 matches at 10 bases. This CDR3 has 16 residues. Trimming at V came to 5 bases and at J to 3 bases, leaving 7 bases not matched to a gene. Germline CDR1 reads SGHTA; CDR2 reads FQGNSA. The CDR3: CASSLGQGVINQPQHF. The CDR3 nucleotides are TGTGCCAGCAGCCTTGGACAGGGGGTAATCAATCAGCCCCAGCATTTT.